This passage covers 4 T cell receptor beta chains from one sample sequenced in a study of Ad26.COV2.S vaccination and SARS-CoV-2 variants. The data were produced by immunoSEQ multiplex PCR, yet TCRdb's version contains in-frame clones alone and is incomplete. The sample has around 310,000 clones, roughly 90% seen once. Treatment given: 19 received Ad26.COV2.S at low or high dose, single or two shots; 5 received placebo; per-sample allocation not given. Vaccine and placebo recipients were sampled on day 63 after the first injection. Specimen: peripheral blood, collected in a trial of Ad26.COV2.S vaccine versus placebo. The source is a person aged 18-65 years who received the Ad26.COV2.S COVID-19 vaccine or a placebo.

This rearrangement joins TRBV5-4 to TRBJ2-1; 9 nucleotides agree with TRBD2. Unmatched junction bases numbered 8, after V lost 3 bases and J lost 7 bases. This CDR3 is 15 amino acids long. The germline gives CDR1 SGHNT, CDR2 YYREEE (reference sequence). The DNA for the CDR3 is TGTGCCAGCAGCTCGCGGGGGGGGTCTCAAAATGAGCAGTTCTTC. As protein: CASSSRGGSQNEQFF.

The CDR3 coding sequence is TGTGCCAGCAGTTTCCTTAGCGGGAGGGTTTACAATGAGCAGTTCTTC. It is translated as CASSFLSGRVYNEQFF. This chain links TRBV27 with TRBJ2-1; 11 bases are shared with TRBD2. Trimming took 3 bases from V and 4 from J; bases not matched to a gene: 5. In germline, CDR1 is MNHEY, CDR2 SMNVEV (reference sequence). This CDR3 contains 16 residues.

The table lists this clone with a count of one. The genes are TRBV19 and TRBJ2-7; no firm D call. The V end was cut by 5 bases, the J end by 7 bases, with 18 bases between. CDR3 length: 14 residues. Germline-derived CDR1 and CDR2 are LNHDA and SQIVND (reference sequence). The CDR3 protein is CASSLTPPYGEQYF. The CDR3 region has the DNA TGTGCCAGTAGTTTGACTCCACCCTATGGAGAGCAGTACTTC.

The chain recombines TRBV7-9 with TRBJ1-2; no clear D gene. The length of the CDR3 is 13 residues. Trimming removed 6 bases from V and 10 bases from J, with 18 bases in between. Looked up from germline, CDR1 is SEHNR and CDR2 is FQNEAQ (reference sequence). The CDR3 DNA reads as TGTGCCAGCAGTCTCACTGTTCCCGGGCTCTACACCTTC. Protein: CASSLTVPGLYTF. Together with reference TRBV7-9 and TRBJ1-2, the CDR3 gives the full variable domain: DTGVSQNPRHKITKRGQNVTFRCDPISEHNRLYWYRQTLGQGPEFLTYFQNEAQLEKSRLLSDRFSAERPKGSFSTLEIQRTEQGDSAMYLCASSLTVPGLYTFGSGTRLTVV.